This passage covers 15 T cell receptor beta chains from one sample sequenced in a study of T cell repertoires in cytomegalovirus infection. Antigen specificity for these receptors is unknown. MiXCR, run by TCRdb on the reads, gives a single entry per CDR3 protein. This sample has around 71,000 distinct CDR3 sequences, with approximately 40% found just once. Specimen: CD8+ T cells from cultured PBMCs, collected from culture after CMV antigen stimulation. The receptors shown here come from a human donor in good health (CMV status not recorded). Some clones in this sample may be carry-over from other donors' samples.

This clonotype was counted only a few times. The genes are TRBV7-9 and TRBJ2-2; the D gene is possibly TRBD2 (6 bases). V lost 5 bases and J lost 5, with 15 bases in between. Germline V gives CDR1 SEHNR, CDR2 FQNEAQ (reference sequence). This CDR3 region has 15 residues. The CDR3: CASSPGGTPTGELFF. The CDR3, as DNA: TGTGCCAGCAGCCCGGGCGGGACCCCAACCGGGGAGCTGTTTTTT.

This clonotype was counted a few times. V gene TRBV7-9 combines with J gene TRBJ1-1; 9 nucleotides align to TRBD1. Germline V gene data show CDR1 as SEHNR and CDR2 as FQNEAQ (reference sequence). The CDR3 is 15 residues long. Trimming removed 4 bases from V and 7 bases from J; junction bases left unmatched: 10. The CDR3 nucleotides read TGTGCCAGCAGCTCAGATTCGGACAGGGGACATGAAGCTTTCTTT. Its protein product is CASSSDSDRGHEAFF.

This rearrangement joins TRBV10-3 to TRBJ1-2; maybe TRBD1 (5 bases). This CDR3 is built from 16 residues. The V and J ends lost 2 bases and 4 bases respectively, with 17 bases between them. Germline V gives CDR1 ENHRY, CDR2 SYGVKD. In DNA, the CDR3 is TGTGCCATCAGTGAGCCCGGTTCAGGGCCTAGCTATGGCTACACCTTC. It yields the protein CAISEPGSGPSYGYTF.

The genes are TRBV20-1 and TRBJ2-3; 8 bases map to TRBD1. V was clipped by 5 bases and J by 1 base; unmatched bases: 8. The germline V gene encodes CDR1 DFQATT and CDR2 SNEGSKA (reference sequence). The CDR3 consists of 15 residues. Written as DNA, the CDR3 is TGCAGTGCTCTGCGGACAGGGTTTGGCACAGATACGCAGTATTTT. Protein: CSALRTGFGTDTQYF.

This clonotype was picked up a small number of times. The chain joins TRBV7-9 to TRBJ1-1; unclear D gene. The CDR3 covers 15 residues. The V gene's germline CDR1 is SEHNR and CDR2 FQNEAQ (reference sequence). The germline V and J ends were trimmed by 1 base and 3 bases, with 12 bases remaining between them. CDR3 residues: CASSLGHFVDTEAFF. CDR3 nucleotide sequence: TGTGCCAGCAGCTTAGGACACTTCGTGGACACTGAAGCTTTCTTT.

This clonotype was observed a few times. The rearrangement uses TRBV4-1 and TRBJ2-7; D is possibly TRBD2 (5 bases). The CDR3 is made up of 15 amino acids. Trimming pared 4 bases from V and 6 bases from J, leaving 19 bases between. Germline V gene lookup returns CDR1 MGHRA and CDR2 YSYEKL. The CDR3 DNA reads TGCGCCAGCAGCCCGGATGAGGGTCGAATCTCCGAGCAGTACTTC. This gives the protein CASSPDEGRISEQYF.

Many counts were recorded for this clonotype. In DNA form, the CDR3 reads TGTGCCAGCACCCTTTTTTATGGGGAATCGGAGACCCAGTACTTC. Translation gives CASTLFYGESETQYF. The chain uses TRBV7-6 and TRBJ2-5; D is uncertain. CDR3 length: 15 amino acids. V was pared by 7 bases and J by 5 bases, with 20 bases between. Per germline, CDR1 SGHVS and CDR2 FNYEAQ. Filled out from reference TRBV7-6 and TRBJ2-5, the complete variable domain reads GAGVSQSPRYKVTKRGQDVALRCDPISGHVSLYWYRQALGQGPEFLTYFNYEAQQDKSGLPNDRFSAERPEGSISTLTIQRTEQRDSAMYRCASTLFYGESETQYFGPGTRLLVL.

V and J are TRBV4-1 and TRBJ2-1; D is uncertain. V was trimmed by 0 bases and J by 1 base, leaving 7 bases between them. The CDR3 contains 15 residues. Germline CDR1 MGHRA, CDR2 YSYEKL. DNA for the CDR3: TGCGCCAGCAGCCAAGACATGGTTTCCTACAATGAGCAGTTCTTC. This gives the protein CASSQDMVSYNEQFF.

The chain has TRBV12-3 or TRBV12-4 and TRBJ2-3; a weak D match, TRBD2 (5 bases). Trimming removed 6 bases from V and 2 bases from J, with 12 bases in between. The CDR3 extends over 14 amino acids. This CDR3 is CASRIIGDTDTQYF. CDR3 nucleotide sequence: TGTGCCAGCAGAATCATCGGGGACACAGATACGCAGTATTTT.

This clonotype has a handful of counts. The rearrangement links TRBV6-5 to TRBJ2-7; tentative D call: TRBD2 (6 bases). Germline CDR1 is MNHEY and CDR2 is SVGAGI. V shed 8 bases and J shed 2 bases, with 22 bases lying between them. The CDR3 is 16 residues long. CDR3 amino acids: CASHAGGTVNPYEQYF. The CDR3 region has the DNA TGTGCCAGCCATGCAGGAGGGACGGTAAACCCCTACGAGCAGTACTTC.

This clonotype appeared a few times. The V gene is TRBV19, the J gene TRBJ1-1; D is uncertain. CDR3 length: 13 residues. The germline CDR1 and CDR2 sequences are LNHDA and SQIVND (reference sequence). V was pared by 3 bases and J by 6 bases, with 11 bases between. The CDR3 DNA reads as TGTGCCAGTAGTATCAGTGTCTACGCTGAAGCTTTCTTT. It is translated as CASSISVYAEAFF.

This clonotype came up a few times. In DNA form, the CDR3 reads TGTGCCAGTAGGAGTCAGGCCTACAATGAGCAGTTCTTC. Residues: CASRSQAYNEQFF. The rearrangement joins TRBV7-9 to TRBJ2-1; D gene ambiguous. Germline CDR1 reads SEHNR; CDR2 reads FQNEAQ (reference sequence). The CDR3 sequence is 13 residues long. V was trimmed by 9 bases and J by 2 bases, leaving 11 bases between them.

This clonotype was observed a few times. The chain combines TRBV7-9 with TRBJ2-7, with 7 bases fitting TRBD1. CDR1 is SEHNR and CDR2 is FQNEAQ in the germline V gene (reference sequence). This CDR3 spans 15 amino acids. Trimming removed 4 bases from V and 5 bases from J; junction bases left unmatched: 11. The DNA for the CDR3 is TGTGCCAGCAGCTCCAACAGGGGCCTCCCCGACGAGCAGTACTTC. Translating it yields CASSSNRGLPDEQYF.

This rearrangement joins TRBV6-8 to TRBJ2-3; TRBD2 might be the D (5 bases). V shed 7 bases and J shed 4 bases, with 15 bases lying between them. Per the germline V gene, CDR1 is MNHGY and CDR2 is SAAAGT. The length of the CDR3 is 14 residues. The CDR3 DNA reads as TGTGCCAGCACCGCCCCCCTCGGGGCAGATACGCAGTATTTT. Its translation is CASTAPLGADTQYF.

J is TRBJ1-5 and V is TRBV6-6; D perhaps matches TRBD1 (5 bases). The V end lost 2 bases, the J end lost 5 bases, and 13 bases lay between the germline ends. CDR1 and CDR2 (germline): MNHNY, SVGAGI (reference sequence). This CDR3 contains 15 residues. CDR3 protein: CASSYGAGSDQPQHF. In DNA form, the CDR3 reads TGTGCCAGCAGTTACGGGGCAGGGTCCGATCAGCCCCAGCATTTT.